This T cell receptor beta chain is drawn from a study of cytomegalovirus exposure and HLA in healthy donors. Primers: 60 Vbeta forward and 13 Jbeta reverse. The method was immunoSEQ multiplex PCR; TCRdb's version includes in-frame clones alone and lacks a portion of them. The sample includes 98,000 or so clones, around 80% of them seen just once. Findings of the study overall: Apparent HLA restriction characterized most CMV-associated TCR beta chains in a later analysis.

About this clone: What it binds is not known.

This CDR3 contains 14 residues. Germline-derived CDR1 and CDR2 are MNHNS and SASEGT. V gave up 4 bases and J gave up 2 bases; unmatched junction bases: 4. Sequenced sample: PBMCs. The chain employs TRBV6-1 and TRBJ2-7, with 8 bases fitting TRBD2. The sequence derives from a woman aged 18-35 years in good health and CMV-seropositive. The CDR3 nucleotides are TGTGCCAGCAGTGTTAGCGGGGCTACCTACGAGCAGTACTTC. Translated, it gives CASSVSGATYEQYF.